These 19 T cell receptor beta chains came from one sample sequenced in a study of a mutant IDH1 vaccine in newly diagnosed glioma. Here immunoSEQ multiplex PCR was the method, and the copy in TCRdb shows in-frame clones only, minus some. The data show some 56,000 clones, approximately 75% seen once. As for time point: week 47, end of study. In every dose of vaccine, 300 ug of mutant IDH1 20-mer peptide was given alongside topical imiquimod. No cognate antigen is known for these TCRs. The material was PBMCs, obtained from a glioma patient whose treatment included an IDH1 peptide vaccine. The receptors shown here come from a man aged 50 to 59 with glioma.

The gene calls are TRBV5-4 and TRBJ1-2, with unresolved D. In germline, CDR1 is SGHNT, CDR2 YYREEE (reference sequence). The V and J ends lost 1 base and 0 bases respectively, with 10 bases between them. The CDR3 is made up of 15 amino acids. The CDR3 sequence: CASSLLSQTNYGYTF. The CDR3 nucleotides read TGTGCCAGCAGCTTGCTATCCCAGACTAACTATGGCTACACCTTC.

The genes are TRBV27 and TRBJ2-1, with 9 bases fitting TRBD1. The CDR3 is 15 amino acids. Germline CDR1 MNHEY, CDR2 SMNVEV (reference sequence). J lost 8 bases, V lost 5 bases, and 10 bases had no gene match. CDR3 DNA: TGTGCCAGCAGTATGCCGGGACAGGGCCCTCATGAGCAGTTCTTC. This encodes CASSMPGQGPHEQFF.

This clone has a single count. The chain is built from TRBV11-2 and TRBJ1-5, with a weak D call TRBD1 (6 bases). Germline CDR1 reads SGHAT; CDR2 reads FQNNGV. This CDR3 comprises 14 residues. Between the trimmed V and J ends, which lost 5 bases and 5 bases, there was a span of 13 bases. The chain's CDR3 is CASSPQGMDQPQHF. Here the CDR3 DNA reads TGTGCCAGCAGCCCACAGGGTATGGATCAGCCCCAGCATTTT.

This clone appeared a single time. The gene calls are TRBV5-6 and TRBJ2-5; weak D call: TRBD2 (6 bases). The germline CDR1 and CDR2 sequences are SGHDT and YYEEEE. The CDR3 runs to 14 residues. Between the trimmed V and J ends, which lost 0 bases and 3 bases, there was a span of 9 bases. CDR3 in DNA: TGTGCCAGCAGCTTGGCCACGGGGGAAGAGACCCAGTACTTC. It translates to CASSLATGEETQYF. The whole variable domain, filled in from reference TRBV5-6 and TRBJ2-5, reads DAGVTQSPTHLIKTRGQQVTLRCSPKSGHDTVSWYQQALGQGPQFIFQYYEEEERQRGNFPDRFSGHQFPNYSSELNVNALLLGDSALYLCASSLATGEETQYFGPGTRLLVL.

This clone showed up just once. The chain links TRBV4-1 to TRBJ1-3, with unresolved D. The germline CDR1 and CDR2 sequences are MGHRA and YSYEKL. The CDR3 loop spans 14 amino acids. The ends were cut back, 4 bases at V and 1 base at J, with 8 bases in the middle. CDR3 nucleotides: TGCGCCAGCAGCCTCGGAAGGTCTGGAAACACCATATATTTT. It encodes CASSLGRSGNTIYF.

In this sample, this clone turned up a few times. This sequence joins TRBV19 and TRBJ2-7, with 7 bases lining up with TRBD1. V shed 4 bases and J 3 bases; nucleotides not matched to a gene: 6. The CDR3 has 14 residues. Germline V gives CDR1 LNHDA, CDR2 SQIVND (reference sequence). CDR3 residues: CASSRTGLIYEQYF. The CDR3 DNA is TGTGCCAGTAGTAGGACAGGTTTGATCTACGAGCAGTACTTC.

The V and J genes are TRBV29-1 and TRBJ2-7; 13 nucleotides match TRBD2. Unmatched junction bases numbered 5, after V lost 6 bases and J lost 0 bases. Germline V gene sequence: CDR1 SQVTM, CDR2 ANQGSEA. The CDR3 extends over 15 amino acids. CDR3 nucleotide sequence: TGCAGCGTGAAGACTAGCGGGGGGTTCTCCTACGAGCAGTACTTC. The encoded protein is CSVKTSGGFSYEQYF.

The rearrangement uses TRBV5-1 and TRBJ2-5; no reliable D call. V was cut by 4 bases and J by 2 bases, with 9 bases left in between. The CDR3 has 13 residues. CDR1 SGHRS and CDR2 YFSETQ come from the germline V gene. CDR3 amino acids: CASSPFQQETQYF. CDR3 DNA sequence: TGCGCCAGCAGCCCCTTTCAACAAGAGACCCAGTACTTC.

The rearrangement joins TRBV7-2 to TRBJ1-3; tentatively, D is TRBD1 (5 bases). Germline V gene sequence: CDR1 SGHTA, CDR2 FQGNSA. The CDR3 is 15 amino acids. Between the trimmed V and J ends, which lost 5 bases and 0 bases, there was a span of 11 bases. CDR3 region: CASSTGGNSGNTIYF. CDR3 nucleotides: TGTGCCAGCAGCACCGGGGGTAACTCTGGAAACACCATATATTTT.

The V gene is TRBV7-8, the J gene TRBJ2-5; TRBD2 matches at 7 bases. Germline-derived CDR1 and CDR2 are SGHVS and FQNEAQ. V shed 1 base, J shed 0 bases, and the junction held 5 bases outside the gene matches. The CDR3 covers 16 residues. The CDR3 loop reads CASSLEKAGDQETQYF. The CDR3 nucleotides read TGTGCCAGCAGCTTAGAGAAGGCGGGAGACCAAGAGACCCAGTACTTC.

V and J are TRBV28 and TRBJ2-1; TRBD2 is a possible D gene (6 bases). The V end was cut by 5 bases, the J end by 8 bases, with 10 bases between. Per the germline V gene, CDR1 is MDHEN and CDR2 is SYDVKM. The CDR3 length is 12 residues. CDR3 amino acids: CASSASVYEQFF. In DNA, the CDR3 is TGTGCCAGCAGTGCTAGCGTCTATGAGCAGTTCTTC.

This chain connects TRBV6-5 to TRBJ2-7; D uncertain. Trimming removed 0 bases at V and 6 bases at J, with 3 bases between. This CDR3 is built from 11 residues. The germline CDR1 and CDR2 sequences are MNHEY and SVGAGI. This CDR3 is CASSYSTEQYF. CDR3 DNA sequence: TGTGCCAGCAGTTACTCTACCGAGCAGTACTTC.

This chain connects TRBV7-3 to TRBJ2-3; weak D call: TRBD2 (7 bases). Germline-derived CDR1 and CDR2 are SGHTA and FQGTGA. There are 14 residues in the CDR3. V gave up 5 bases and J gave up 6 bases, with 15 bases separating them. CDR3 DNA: TGTGCCAGCAGCCCCCGGGGGGCGGTTGATACGCAGTATTTT. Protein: CASSPRGAVDTQYF.

CDR3: CASSRDLALYGQYF. The CDR3 coding sequence is TGTGCCAGTAGCCGGGACCTGGCGCTATATGGCCAGTACTTC. This sequence joins TRBV19 and TRBJ2-5, with D perhaps assigned TRBD1 or TRBD2 (5 bases each). Per the germline V gene, CDR1 is LNHDA and CDR2 is SQIVND (reference sequence). The CDR3 covers 14 residues. V lost 6 bases, J lost 10 bases, and 21 bases lay in between.

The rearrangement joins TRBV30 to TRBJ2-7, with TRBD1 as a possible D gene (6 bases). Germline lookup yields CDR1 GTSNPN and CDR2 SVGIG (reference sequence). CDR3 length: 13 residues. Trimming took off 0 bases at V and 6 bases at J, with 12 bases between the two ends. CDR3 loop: CAWSVQGLGEQYF. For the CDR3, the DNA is TGTGCCTGGAGTGTACAGGGTCTCGGCGAGCAGTACTTC. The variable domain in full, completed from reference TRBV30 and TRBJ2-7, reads SQTIHQWPATLVQPVGSPLSLECTVEGTSNPNLYWYRQAAGRGLQLLFYSVGIGQISSEVPQNLSASRPQDRQFILSSKKLLLSDSGFYLCAWSVQGLGEQYFGPGTRLTVT.

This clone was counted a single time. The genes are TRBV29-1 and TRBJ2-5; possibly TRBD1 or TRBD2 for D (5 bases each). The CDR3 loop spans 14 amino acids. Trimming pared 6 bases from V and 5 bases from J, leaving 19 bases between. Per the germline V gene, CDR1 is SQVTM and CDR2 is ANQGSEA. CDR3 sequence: CSVGGGILGETQYF. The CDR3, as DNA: TGCAGCGTGGGTGGGGGTATTTTGGGTGAGACCCAGTACTTC.

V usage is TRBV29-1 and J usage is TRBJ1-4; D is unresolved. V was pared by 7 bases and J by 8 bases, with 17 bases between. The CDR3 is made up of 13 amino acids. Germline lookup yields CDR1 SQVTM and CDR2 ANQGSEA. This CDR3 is CSASGGSQEKLFF. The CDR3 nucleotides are TGCAGCGCCTCAGGAGGGAGTCAGGAAAAACTGTTTTTT.

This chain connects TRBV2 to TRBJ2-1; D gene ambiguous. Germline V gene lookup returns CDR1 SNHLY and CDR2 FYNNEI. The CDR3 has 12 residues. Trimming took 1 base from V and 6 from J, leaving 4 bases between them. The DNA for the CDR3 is TGTGCCAGCAGTGAAGAGCGCAATGAGCAGTTCTTC. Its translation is CASSEERNEQFF.

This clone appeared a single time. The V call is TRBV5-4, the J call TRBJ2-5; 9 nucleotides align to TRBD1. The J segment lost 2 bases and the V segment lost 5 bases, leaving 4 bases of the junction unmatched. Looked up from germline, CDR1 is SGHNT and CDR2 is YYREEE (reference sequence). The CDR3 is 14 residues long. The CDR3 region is CASSKGQGQETQYF. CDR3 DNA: TGTGCCAGCAGTAAGGGACAGGGACAAGAGACCCAGTACTTC.